This record looks at one T cell receptor (gamma chain) sequence and its context. This record belongs to a study of gamma-delta chains in newborns, infants, children. Across the whole study: Microbial exposure reportedly drives polyclonal innate γδ T cell expansion after birth.

TCRdb ran CATT on the reads. The table has about 600 gamma-chain clones, 40% to 55% seen once. The receptor was isolated from a child who was a newborn, infant or young child, either healthy, febrile or measles-vaccinated (not recorded which). What was sequenced was blood.

Here the CDR3 DNA reads TGTGCCTTGTGGGAGGGGGACAGGAATTATTATAAGAAACTCTTT. It yields the protein CALWEGDRNYYKKLF. V usage is TRGV9 and J usage is TRGJ1 or TRGJ2. TCRdb is silent on the J gene; assignment here came from matching the DNA to germline. CDR3 length: 15 residues. Germline CDR1 and CDR2: GITISATS and ISYDGTV (reference sequence). J was trimmed by 0 bases and V by 2 bases; bases with no gene match: 7.